These T cell receptor beta chains were read from a single sample in a study of blood T cell repertoires in COVID-19. Method: immunoSEQ multiplex PCR; TCRdb's copy keeps in-frame clones and lacks some. Of roughly 61,000 clones listed, about 90% are singletons. The sequenced sample was peripheral blood. These receptors all come from a man between 60 and 75 years old with acute or convalescent COVID-19. The CDR3 runs from the conserved cysteine through the conserved F or W. D genes are given only for firm matches. Expanded clones get a size class; other rows say once, few or many, or leave the size out.

CDR3 protein: CASSAGQTNEKLFF
CDR3 DNA: TGTGCCAGCAGCGCCGGACAGACTAATGAAAAACTGTTTTTT
J gene: TRBJ1-4
V gene: TRBV7-9
D gene: -
clone size: -

CDR3 protein: CASSLDPGGSGNTIYF
CDR3 DNA: TGTGCCAGCAGCTTAGACCCCGGCGGTAGTGGAAACACCATATATTTT
J gene: TRBJ1-3
V gene: TRBV11-2
D gene: -
clone size: -

CDR3 protein: CASSTRGRENSPLHF
CDR3 DNA: TGTGCCAGTAGTACCAGGGGGCGCGAAAATTCACCCCTCCACTTT
J gene: TRBJ1-6
V gene: TRBV19
D gene: TRBD1
clone size: -

CDR3 protein: CASSIEGAQPQHF
CDR3 DNA: TGTGCCAGTAGTATCGAGGGGGCTCAGCCCCAGCATTTT
J gene: TRBJ1-5
V gene: TRBV19
D gene: TRBD1
clone size: -

CDR3 protein: CSASRGRNSYNEQFF
CDR3 DNA: TGCAGTGCTAGTCGGGGGAGGAATAGCTACAATGAGCAGTTCTTC
J gene: TRBJ2-1
V gene: TRBV20-1
D gene: -
clone size: -

CDR3 protein: CASSPTASGNSYEQYF
CDR3 DNA: TGTGCCAGCAGCCCGACGGCTAGCGGAAACTCCTACGAGCAGTACTTC
J gene: TRBJ2-7
V gene: TRBV9
D gene: TRBD2
clone size: -

CDR3 protein: CASKNRTGEGGYTF
CDR3 DNA: TGTGCCAGCAAGAATAGGACAGGGGAGGGTGGCTACACCTTC
J gene: TRBJ1-2
V gene: TRBV5-4
D gene: TRBD1
clone size: -

CDR3 protein: CASSLVQGNTEAFF
CDR3 DNA: TGTGCCAGCAGCTTAGTACAGGGTAACACTGAAGCTTTCTTT
J gene: TRBJ1-1
V gene: TRBV7-2
D gene: -
clone size: -

CDR3 protein: CASSYSSREGNTIYF
CDR3 DNA: TGTGCCAGCAGTTACTCGTCTAGGGAGGGAAACACCATATATTTT
J gene: TRBJ1-3
V gene: TRBV6-2/TRBV6-3
D gene: -
clone size: -

CDR3 protein: CASGFSGTGTIYF
CDR3 DNA: TGTGCCAGCGGCTTTTCGGGAACGGGGACCATATATTTT
J gene: TRBJ1-3
V gene: TRBV12-3/TRBV12-4
D gene: -
clone size: -

CDR3 protein: CASSPMRDSNQPQHF
CDR3 DNA: TGTGCCAGCTCACCCATGAGGGATAGCAATCAGCCCCAGCATTTT
J gene: TRBJ1-5
V gene: TRBV18
D gene: -
clone size: -

CDR3 protein: CASSEMGQGNEQFF
CDR3 DNA: TGTGCCAGCAGTGAAATGGGGCAGGGCAATGAGCAGTTCTTC
J gene: TRBJ2-1
V gene: TRBV2
D gene: -
clone size: -

CDR3 protein: CASSLSSGWYNEQFF
CDR3 DNA: TGTGCCAGCAGTTTGTCTAGTGGGTGGTACAATGAGCAGTTCTTC
J gene: TRBJ2-1
V gene: TRBV27
D gene: -
clone size: -

CDR3 protein: CASSLQGLGDTQYF
CDR3 DNA: TGTGCCAGCAGCTTACAGGGACTTGGGGATACGCAGTATTTT
J gene: TRBJ2-3
V gene: TRBV7-3
D gene: -
clone size: -

CDR3 protein: CASTDPGEGYGYTF
CDR3 DNA: TGTGCCAGCACTGACCCAGGGGAGGGCTATGGCTACACCTTC
J gene: TRBJ1-2
V gene: TRBV5-4
D gene: -
clone size: -

CDR3 protein: CASSTRSTGQYNEQFF
CDR3 DNA: TGTGCCAGTAGTACACGATCAACAGGGCAGTACAATGAGCAGTTCTTC
J gene: TRBJ2-1
V gene: TRBV19
D gene: -
clone size: -

CDR3 protein: CASSLGAVGLADQETQYF
CDR3 DNA: TGTGCCAGCAGCTTAGGAGCTGTTGGACTAGCGGACCAAGAGACCCAGTACTTC
J gene: TRBJ2-5
V gene: TRBV11-3
D gene: TRBD2
clone size: once

CDR3 protein: CASSRLAGGPNEQYF
CDR3 DNA: TGTGCCAGCAGCCGTCTAGCGGGAGGGCCCAACGAGCAGTACTTC
J gene: TRBJ2-7
V gene: TRBV5-4
D gene: TRBD2
clone size: -

CDR3 protein: CATSDPYSGEGNTIYF
CDR3 DNA: TGTGCCACCAGTGACCCATATTCAGGGGAAGGAAACACCATATATTTT
J gene: TRBJ1-3
V gene: TRBV24-1
D gene: -
clone size: -

CDR3 protein: CASSVGGGASSYNEQFF
CDR3 DNA: TGTGCCAGCAGCGTAGGGGGGGGAGCGAGCTCCTACAATGAGCAGTTCTTC
J gene: TRBJ2-1
V gene: TRBV9
D gene: TRBD2
clone size: -

CDR3 protein: CASSETNNEQYF
CDR3 DNA: TGTGCCAGCAGCGAGACTAACAACGAGCAGTACTTC
J gene: TRBJ2-7
V gene: TRBV9
D gene: -
clone size: -

CDR3 protein: CAWSRGTGELFF
CDR3 DNA: TGTGCCTGGAGCAGGGGTACCGGGGAGCTGTTTTTT
J gene: TRBJ2-2
V gene: TRBV30
D gene: -
clone size: -

CDR3 protein: CASSQGFAGLDEQFF
CDR3 DNA: TGTGCCAGCAGCCAAGGGTTTGCGGGACTAGATGAGCAGTTCTTC
J gene: TRBJ2-1
V gene: TRBV3-1/TRBV3-2
D gene: TRBD2
clone size: -

CDR3 protein: CASSQRTSGNNEQFF
CDR3 DNA: TGTGCCAGCAGCCAACGGACTAGCGGAAACAATGAGCAGTTCTTC
J gene: TRBJ2-1
V gene: TRBV9
D gene: TRBD2
clone size: -

CDR3 protein: CASSIDLDSGEQYF
CDR3 DNA: TGTGCCAGTAGTATAGATCTAGACAGTGGCGAGCAGTACTTC
J gene: TRBJ2-7
V gene: TRBV19
D gene: -
clone size: -

CDR3 protein: CASSYKSERGYGYTF
CDR3 DNA: TGTGCCAGCAGTTACAAATCGGAGCGGGGCTATGGCTACACCTTC
J gene: TRBJ1-2
V gene: TRBV6-5
D gene: -
clone size: -

CDR3 protein: CASSGTWTEAFF
CDR3 DNA: TGTGCCAGCAGCGGCACATGGACTGAAGCTTTCTTT
J gene: TRBJ1-1
V gene: TRBV11-3
D gene: -
clone size: -

CDR3 protein: CASSIRSGSYEQYF
CDR3 DNA: TGTGCCAGTAGTATCCGCAGCGGCTCCTACGAGCAGTACTTC
J gene: TRBJ2-7
V gene: TRBV19
D gene: -
clone size: few

CDR3 protein: CSASTSGFPSYEQYF
CDR3 DNA: TGCAGTGCTAGTACTAGCGGTTTCCCCTCCTACGAGCAGTACTTC
J gene: TRBJ2-7
V gene: TRBV20-1
D gene: TRBD2
clone size: -

CDR3 protein: CASTYGIGGTEAFF
CDR3 DNA: TGTGCCAGCACATACGGAATAGGGGGCACTGAAGCTTTCTTT
J gene: TRBJ1-1
V gene: TRBV6-5
D gene: -
clone size: once

CDR3 protein: CASSYGGGNYGYTF
CDR3 DNA: TGTGCCAGCAGCTACGGAGGGGGCAACTATGGCTACACCTTC
J gene: TRBJ1-2
V gene: TRBV7-2
D gene: TRBD1
clone size: -

CDR3 protein: CASARDNNQPQHF
CDR3 DNA: TGCGCCAGCGCCCGGGACAACAATCAGCCCCAGCATTTT
J gene: TRBJ1-5
V gene: TRBV5-1
D gene: -
clone size: -

CDR3 protein: CASSRKIFTGTYNEQFF
CDR3 DNA: TGTGCCAGCAGCCGCAAGATATTCACAGGGACCTACAATGAGCAGTTCTTC
J gene: TRBJ2-1
V gene: TRBV3-1/TRBV3-2
D gene: -
clone size: -

CDR3 protein: CASSERQGGEKLFF
CDR3 DNA: TGTGCCAGCAGCGAAAGACAGGGTGGCGAAAAACTGTTTTTT
J gene: TRBJ1-4
V gene: TRBV5-5
D gene: TRBD1
clone size: -

CDR3 protein: CASTRQGNGELFF
CDR3 DNA: TGTGCCAGCACGCGACAGGGCAATGGGGAGCTGTTTTTT
J gene: TRBJ2-2
V gene: TRBV6-5
D gene: TRBD1
clone size: -

CDR3 protein: CAITPGLAGGPNEQFF
CDR3 DNA: TGTGCCATCACCCCGGGACTAGCGGGAGGGCCCAATGAGCAGTTCTTC
J gene: TRBJ2-1
V gene: TRBV10-3
D gene: TRBD2
clone size: once

CDR3 protein: CASSVSLGNTEAFF
CDR3 DNA: TGTGCCAGCAGCGTCTCCTTGGGCAACACTGAAGCTTTCTTT
J gene: TRBJ1-1
V gene: TRBV11-2
D gene: -
clone size: -

CDR3 protein: CASSQSGAGNTIYF
CDR3 DNA: TGTGCCAGCAGCCAGTCAGGGGCCGGAAACACCATATATTTT
J gene: TRBJ1-3
V gene: TRBV3-1/TRBV3-2
D gene: -
clone size: -

CDR3 protein: CASSLWTSGIIGNEQFF
CDR3 DNA: TGTGCCAGCAGCCTCTGGACTAGCGGGATCATCGGCAATGAGCAGTTCTTC
J gene: TRBJ2-1
V gene: TRBV14
D gene: TRBD2
clone size: once

CDR3 protein: CASSGPSRSTEAFF
CDR3 DNA: TGTGCCAGCAGTGGACCCAGCCGGAGCACTGAAGCTTTCTTT
J gene: TRBJ1-1
V gene: TRBV25-1
D gene: -
clone size: -

CDR3 protein: CASSFGQGQETQYF
CDR3 DNA: TGTGCCAGCAGCTTCGGACAGGGCCAAGAGACCCAGTACTTC
J gene: TRBJ2-5
V gene: TRBV7-9
D gene: TRBD1
clone size: -

CDR3 protein: CASSLLRAGEQFF
CDR3 DNA: TGTGCCAGCAGTTTATTACGGGCGGGTGAGCAGTTCTTC
J gene: TRBJ2-1
V gene: TRBV27
D gene: -
clone size: -

CDR3 protein: CAWSTGSTDTQYF
CDR3 DNA: TGTGCCTGGAGTACGGGTAGCACAGATACGCAGTATTTT
J gene: TRBJ2-3
V gene: TRBV30
D gene: -
clone size: -

CDR3 protein: CATSRSRLAGGLNEQFF
CDR3 DNA: TGTGCCACCAGCAGATCGAGACTAGCGGGAGGGCTTAATGAGCAGTTCTTC
J gene: TRBJ2-1
V gene: TRBV15
D gene: TRBD2
clone size: -

CDR3 protein: CASSVLPGHNSYEQYF
CDR3 DNA: TGTGCCAGCAGCGTCCTTCCGGGACATAACTCCTACGAGCAGTACTTC
J gene: TRBJ2-7
V gene: TRBV9
D gene: -
clone size: -

CDR3 protein: CASSPDRGGTGELFF
CDR3 DNA: TGTGCCAGCAGCCCAGACAGGGGGGGGACCGGGGAGCTGTTTTTT
J gene: TRBJ2-2
V gene: TRBV6-4
D gene: TRBD1
clone size: -

CDR3 protein: CASSVTGAVSEAFF
CDR3 DNA: TGTGCCAGCAGCGTGACAGGGGCGGTCTCTGAAGCTTTCTTT
J gene: TRBJ1-1
V gene: TRBV7-9
D gene: TRBD1
clone size: -

CDR3 protein: CASRPLQGEETQYF
CDR3 DNA: TGTGCCAGTAGGCCCCTACAGGGGGAAGAGACCCAGTACTTC
J gene: TRBJ2-5
V gene: TRBV19
D gene: TRBD1
clone size: once

CDR3 protein: CASSVASTGELFF
CDR3 DNA: TGTGCCAGCTCGGTAGCCAGCACCGGGGAGCTGTTTTTT
J gene: TRBJ2-2
V gene: TRBV28
D gene: -
clone size: -

CDR3 protein: CASSQERGLGQGFYEQYF
CDR3 DNA: TGCGCCAGCAGTCAAGAGAGAGGCCTGGGACAGGGATTCTACGAGCAGTACTTC
J gene: TRBJ2-7
V gene: TRBV23-1
D gene: TRBD1
clone size: -

CDR3 protein: CASSGRDLWAEVQYF
CDR3 DNA: TGTGCCAGTAGTGGCCGGGACTTATGGGCAGAGGTCCAGTACTTC
J gene: TRBJ2-5
V gene: TRBV19
D gene: -
clone size: -

CDR3 protein: CASSLTGGNSPLHF
CDR3 DNA: TGTGCCAGCAGTTTGACAGGCGGAAATTCACCCCTCCACTTT
J gene: TRBJ1-6
V gene: TRBV27
D gene: -
clone size: few

CDR3 protein: CSVEGRDSRAGYEQYF
CDR3 DNA: TGCAGCGTTGAAGGTCGGGACAGTAGGGCGGGGTACGAGCAGTACTTC
J gene: TRBJ2-7
V gene: TRBV29-1
D gene: -
clone size: -

CDR3 protein: CASSSPRQANEKLFF
CDR3 DNA: TGTGCCAGCAGTTCCCCCCGACAGGCTAATGAAAAACTGTTTTTT
J gene: TRBJ1-4
V gene: TRBV28
D gene: -
clone size: -

CDR3 protein: CASSSGTQRNEKLFF
CDR3 DNA: TGTGCCAGCAGTTCCGGGACACAGCGTAATGAAAAACTGTTTTTT
J gene: TRBJ1-4
V gene: TRBV6-5
D gene: -
clone size: -

CDR3 protein: CASSIGQGTANYGYTF
CDR3 DNA: TGTGCCAGTAGTATAGGCCAGGGTACGGCTAACTATGGCTACACCTTC
J gene: TRBJ1-2
V gene: TRBV19
D gene: -
clone size: -

CDR3 protein: CASRRSAGEHEQYF
CDR3 DNA: TGTGCCAGCAGGCGGTCAGCGGGAGAGCACGAGCAGTACTTC
J gene: TRBJ2-7
V gene: TRBV6-5
D gene: TRBD2
clone size: -